This T cell receptor (beta chain) was profiled in a study of early T cells in non-severe SARS-CoV-2 infection (dated by TCRdb to about 2021). Turning to the overall study: Bulk RNA from unsorted whole blood was used for TCR sequencing, so alpha and beta chains could not be paired.

In the germline V gene, CDR1 corresponds to SGHRS and CDR2 to YFSETQ. CDR3 length: 14 amino acids, cysteine to phenylalanine. Only the CDR3 portion is preserved as DNA: 42 bases, with reading frame beginning at the first base. V is trimmed back by 4 bases and J by 6 bases, and the junction contains 7 bases that no gene match accounts for. This clonotype came up many times. Its antigen remains unidentified. Base qualities are not recorded, but no much larger clone differs from it by a single base. This was a case-control study nested in a cohort of healthcare workers in London, UK, who had nasopharyngeal swab PCR tests and blood samples taken every week. Healthcare workers were recruited between 23 and 31 March 2020, during the week of the UK lockdown, and were followed weekly for up to roughly 15 weeks. Libraries were made using 5' RACE. TCRdb shows the sequencer as NextSeq 500. The TCR library protocol attached unique molecular identifiers to individual cDNA molecules to correct for sequencing error and PCR bias. Both TCR alpha and beta chains were sequenced, and tight co-correlation was observed between alpha and beta sequence abundances in each sample. The original pipeline was this. Decombinator V4 was used to perform V gene, J gene and CDR3 annotation of TCR sequences. TCRs were defined as expanded if a significant change between any two time points was detected under a Poisson model with p below 0.0001. Abundances of TCRs were expressed as counts per million after normalisation to the total number of TCRs sequenced in each sample. MAIT TCRs were defined by TRAV1-2 paired with TRAJ12, TRAJ20 or TRAJ33, and iNKT TCRs by TRAV10 paired with TRAJ18. A search of VDJdb, accessed on 1 November 2021, was run for TCRs annotated to CMV, EBV and SARS-CoV-2, with TCRs annotated for multiple antigens excluded. TCRdb cleaned the public reads at Q25 with fastp, built clones with MiXCR and kept in-frame beta chains. Rows matching on CDR3 protein sequence are summarized as one entry with the most common DNA and genes. These V and J calls are TCRdb output, not the study's own analysis. The sample table shows approximately 76,000 distinct CDR3 sequences, and 12% are seen once. The ten largest clones add up to over 2% of the sample.

The paper's findings and limits, for the study overall: VDJdb matching was skewed toward anti-spike CD8 responses and likely underestimated virus-specific expansions, missing private and CD4 specificities.

This clonotype was obtained from an adult who was a healthcare worker with PCR-confirmed SARS-CoV-2 infection or an uninfected control (not recorded which). Sequenced material: whole blood. The rearranged chain carries TRBV5-1 and TRBJ2-5; 9 bases in the junction line up with TRBD1. In nucleotide form, the sequence is TGCGCCAGCAGCGAGGGACAGGGTCAGAAGACCCAGTACTTC. This is translated as CASSEGQGQKTQYF.